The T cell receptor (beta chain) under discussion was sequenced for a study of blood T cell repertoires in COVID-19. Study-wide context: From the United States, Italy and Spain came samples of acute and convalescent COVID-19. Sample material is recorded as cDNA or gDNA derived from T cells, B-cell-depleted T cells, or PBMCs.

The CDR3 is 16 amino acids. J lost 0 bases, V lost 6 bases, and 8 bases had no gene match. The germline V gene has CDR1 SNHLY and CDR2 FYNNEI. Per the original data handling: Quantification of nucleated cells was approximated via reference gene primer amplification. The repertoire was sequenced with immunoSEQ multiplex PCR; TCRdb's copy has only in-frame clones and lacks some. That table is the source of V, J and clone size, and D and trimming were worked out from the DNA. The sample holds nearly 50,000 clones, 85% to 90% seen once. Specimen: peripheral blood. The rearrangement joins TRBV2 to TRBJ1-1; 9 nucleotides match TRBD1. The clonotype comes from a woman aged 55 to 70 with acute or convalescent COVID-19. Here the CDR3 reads CASSRDRAAMNTEAFF. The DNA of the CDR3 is TGTGCCAGCAGCCGGGACAGGGCGGCCATGAACACTGAAGCTTTCTTT.